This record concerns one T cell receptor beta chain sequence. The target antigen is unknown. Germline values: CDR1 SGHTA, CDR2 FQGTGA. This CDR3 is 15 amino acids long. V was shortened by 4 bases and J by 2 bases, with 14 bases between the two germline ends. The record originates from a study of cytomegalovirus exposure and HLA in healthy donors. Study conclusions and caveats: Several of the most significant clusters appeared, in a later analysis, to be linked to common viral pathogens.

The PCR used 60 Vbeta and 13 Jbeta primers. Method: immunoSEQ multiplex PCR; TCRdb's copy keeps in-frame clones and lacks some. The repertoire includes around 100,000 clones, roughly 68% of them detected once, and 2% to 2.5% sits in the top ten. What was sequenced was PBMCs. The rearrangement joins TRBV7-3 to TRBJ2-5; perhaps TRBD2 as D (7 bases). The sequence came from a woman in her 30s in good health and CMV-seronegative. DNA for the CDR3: TGTGCCAGCAGCTGGGGGGGGACACTACAAGAGACCCAGTACTTC. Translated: CASSWGGTLQETQYF.